The rows below give T cell receptor beta chains drawn from one sample of a study of T cells in Graves' hyperthyroidism and ophthalmopathy. TCRdb reprocessed the multiplex PCR reads via MiXCR and lists one record per CDR3 protein. In the table there are approximately 410,000 distinct CDR3 sequences, roughly 14% of which are singletons. Source material: blood. These receptors all come from a man between 18 and 35 years old with Graves' ophthalmopathy. CDR3s include the opening cysteine and the closing phenylalanine or tryptophan. The D gene is left open where the match is weak. Clone size, where shown, is once, few, many, or a class for clones that have expanded.

j_gene | v_gene | abundance | d_gene | CDR3nt | CDR3aa
TRBJ2-6 | TRBV7-2 | NA | NA | TGTGCCAGCAGCTTGGGCCCCCAAAGCCCGTCTGGGGCCAACGTCCTGACTTTC | CASSLGPQSPSGANVLTF
TRBJ2-5 | TRBV3-1 | few | NA | TGTGCCAGCAGCCAAATGGGCATGCAAGAGACCCAGTACTTC | CASSQMGMQETQYF
TRBJ1-2 | TRBV2 | NA | NA | TGTGCCAGCGAGGACGGAGGAGGTGGCTACACCTTC | CASEDGGGGYTF
TRBJ2-4 | TRBV30 | many | TRBD1 | TGTGCCTGGGGACAGGGGGTGTCACTAGCCAAAAACATTCAGTACTTC | CAWGQGVSLAKNIQYF
TRBJ2-1 | TRBV9 | many | TRBD2 | TGTGCCAGCAGCGTAGCGAAGCGGGGAGGACAAATTAATGAGCAGTTCTTC | CASSVAKRGGQINEQFF
TRBJ2-3 | TRBV6-1 | many | TRBD2 | TGTGCCAGCAGTTCCTCCGGGACTAGCGGGGGACCGCAGTATTTT | CASSSSGTSGGPQYF
TRBJ2-3 | TRBV30 | NA | TRBD2 | TGTGCTGGATTAAGCGGGATAAGCACAGATACGCAGTATTTT | CAGLSGISTDTQYF
TRBJ2-2 | TRBV6-2/TRBV6-3 | few | NA | TGTGCCAGCAGAGCCGGCACAGGGAGCGCCGGGGAGCTGTTTTTT | CASRAGTGSAGELFF
TRBJ2-3 | TRBV3-1 | many | TRBD2 | TGTGCCAGCAGCCAACCGGGACTAGCGGGAGGTTACGCAGATACGCAGTATTTT | CASSQPGLAGGYADTQYF
TRBJ2-5 | TRBV2 | many | NA | TGTGCCAGCCATCAAACGGACGGAAACCAAGAGACCCAGTACTTC | CASHQTDGNQETQYF
TRBJ2-1 | TRBV5-1 | many | TRBD2 | TGCGCCAGCAGCTTGGGTAGCGGGAGAATTGATGAGCAGTTCTTC | CASSLGSGRIDEQFF
TRBJ1-1 | TRBV6-1 | many | NA | TGTGCCAGCAGTGAAGCGCATCCCCACACTGAAGCTTTCTTT | CASSEAHPHTEAFF
TRBJ2-3 | TRBV27 | many | TRBD2 | TGTGCCAGCAAGGCTAGCGGCAACACAGATACGCAGTATTTT | CASKASGNTDTQYF
TRBJ1-1 | TRBV5-1 | many | NA | TGCGCCAGCAGGGGTTGGGGAGACACTGAAGCTTTCTTT | CASRGWGDTEAFF
TRBJ2-5 | TRBV4-1 | many | NA | TGCGCCAGCAGCCCAATCTTCGGGCCGAAAGAGACCCAGTACTTC | CASSPIFGPKETQYF
TRBJ1-6 | TRBV2 | many | TRBD1 | TGTGCCAGCAGTCGTGGACAGGGAGCTTATAATTCACCCCTCCACTTT | CASSRGQGAYNSPLHF
TRBJ1-1 | TRBV2 | many | NA | TGTGCCAGCAGCCAGGACAGTTACACTGAAGCTTTCTTT | CASSQDSYTEAFF
TRBJ1-2 | TRBV3-1 | NA | NA | TGTGCCAGCAGCCAGACCCCGGGCAGCGCATATGGCTACACCTTC | CASSQTPGSAYGYTF
TRBJ2-7 | TRBV28 | many | TRBD1 | TGTGCCAGCAGTTCGACAGGGATCGAGCAGTACTTC | CASSSTGIEQYF
TRBJ2-7 | TRBV24-1 | many | TRBD1 | TGTGCCACCAGTGCGACAGGGACAACCTACGAGCAGTACTTC | CATSATGTTYEQYF
TRBJ1-5 | TRBV5-8 | NA | NA | TGTGCCAGCAGCCCCAGACAGACCAATCAGCCCCAGCATTTT | CASSPRQTNQPQHF
TRBJ2-2 | TRBV5-1 | many | NA | TGCGCCAGCAGTCCAGGGGTGGACACCGGGGAGCTGTTTTTT | CASSPGVDTGELFF
TRBJ2-3 | TRBV7-3 | many | TRBD1 | TGTGCCAGCAGCGTTAATAGGGGGCCGATAGATACGCAGTATTTT | CASSVNRGPIDTQYF
TRBJ2-1 | TRBV24-1 | many | NA | TGTGCCACCGGGAGTGGTCCGGGGGACGAGCAGTTCTTC | CATGSGPGDEQFF
TRBJ2-3 | TRBV10-1 | NA | NA | TGCGCCAGCAGTGTGGGTCTAGCTGGTGGAGATACGCAGTATTTT | CASSVGLAGGDTQYF
TRBJ2-5 | TRBV7-2 | many | TRBD2 | TGTGCCAGCAGCCCGCCGAGCTGGGAGGGCCAAGAGACCCAGTACTTC | CASSPPSWEGQETQYF
TRBJ2-7 | TRBV28 | many | TRBD1 | TGTGCCAGCAGGAAACCGGGACAGGCCTACGAGCAGTACTTC | CASRKPGQAYEQYF
TRBJ2-1 | TRBV7-6 | NA | TRBD2 | TGTGCCAGCAGCTTTCCCGATGAGCGGGAGAAGGTGACCTACAATGAGCAGTTCTTC | CASSFPDEREKVTYNEQFF
TRBJ1-1 | TRBV6-2/TRBV6-3 | many | NA | TGTGCCAGCAGTTACTCGGCAGGAAACACTGAAGCTTTCTTT | CASSYSAGNTEAFF
TRBJ1-4 | TRBV7-9 | few | NA | TGTGCCAGCAGCTCGGATGAAAAACTGTTTTTT | CASSSDEKLFF
TRBJ1-1 | TRBV6-1 | few | TRBD1 | TGTGCCGGGAGGAGGACAGGATTGAACACTGAAGCTTTCTTT | CAGRRTGLNTEAFF
TRBJ2-1 | TRBV12-3/TRBV12-4 | many | TRBD1 | TGTGCCAGCAGACACCCGGGACAGGGGTCCACTTCCTACAATGAGCAGTTCTTC | CASRHPGQGSTSYNEQFF
TRBJ1-2 | TRBV6-1 | many | TRBD1 | TGTGCCAGCAGTGAGGGGACAGGGCTTAACTATGGCTACACCTTC | CASSEGTGLNYGYTF
TRBJ2-7 | TRBV11-2 | many | NA | TGTGCCAGCAGCTACGGGACTCCCTACGAGCAGTACTTC | CASSYGTPYEQYF
TRBJ1-2 | TRBV3-1 | NA | NA | TGTGCCAGCAGCCTCGGGATATCGGGTGGCTACACCTTC | CASSLGISGGYTF
TRBJ2-7 | TRBV5-8 | NA | NA | TGTGCCAGCAACCTCAGGCTTCGCAGGCAGTACTTC | CASNLRLRRQYF
TRBJ1-4 | TRBV29-1 | many | TRBD1 | TGCAGCGTCCCGGACAGGCATAAGGAAAAACTGTTTTTT | CSVPDRHKEKLFF
TRBJ2-1 | TRBV10-2 | few | NA | TGCGCCAGCCTGGACAGTTACAATGAGCAGTTCTTC | CASLDSYNEQFF
TRBJ2-7 | TRBV12-3/TRBV12-4 | many | TRBD1 | TGTGCCAGCAGTTTAGCACCGGACAGGGGGATCTACGAGCAGTACTTC | CASSLAPDRGIYEQYF
TRBJ2-5 | TRBV12-5 | many | TRBD2 | TGTGCTAGTGGTCCTGCGGGGGGGTCAGGTGAGACCCAGTACTTC | CASGPAGGSGETQYF
TRBJ2-5 | TRBV6-1 | many | NA | TGTGCCAGCAGTGAATTGGGAGTGAGGGAGACCCAGTACTTC | CASSELGVRETQYF
TRBJ2-7 | TRBV5-1 | many | NA | TGCGCCAGCAGCTCTGAGGGGGCCTACGAGCAGTACTTC | CASSSEGAYEQYF
TRBJ2-1 | TRBV6-1 | few | TRBD2 | TGTGCCAGCAGTGGCCGAGCGGGAGTTTCCTACAATGAGCAGTTCTTC | CASSGRAGVSYNEQFF
TRBJ1-6 | TRBV11-2 | many | NA | TGTGCCAGCAGCGCACAGGGAGGGGGACCTGGATCACCCCTCCACTTT | CASSAQGGGPGSPLHF
TRBJ2-7 | TRBV10-3 | many | TRBD2 | TGTGCCATCAGCCTGGGACTAGCGGATACCTACGAGCAGTACTTC | CAISLGLADTYEQYF
TRBJ1-1 | TRBV11-2 | many | TRBD1 | TGTGCCAGCAGCTTACAGGGGGTTAAAGCTTTCTTT | CASSLQGVKAFF
TRBJ2-2 | TRBV5-1 | many | NA | TGCGCCAGCAGCCCCGGAGGGAGCACCGGGGAGCTGTTTTTT | CASSPGGSTGELFF
TRBJ2-7 | TRBV9 | few | TRBD2 | TGTGCCAGCAGCGTAGACAATGGGGGACTAGCATACGAGCAGTACTTC | CASSVDNGGLAYEQYF
TRBJ2-4 | TRBV4-2 | few | NA | TGTGCCAGCAGCCAAGATATGAACATTCAGTACTTC | CASSQDMNIQYF
TRBJ2-1 | TRBV2 | many | TRBD2 | TGTGCCAGCTACAGGGCGGGAGGACAAGGGCTCCAGTTCTTC | CASYRAGGQGLQFF
TRBJ1-1 | TRBV7-8 | many | TRBD1 | TGTGCCAGCAGCCCGGCGGACAGGGAAGTCACTGAAGCTTTCTTT | CASSPADREVTEAFF
TRBJ2-7 | TRBV2 | few | NA | TGTGCCAGCAGCCCAACAGAGGAGGTGAGGCACGAGCAGTACTTC | CASSPTEEVRHEQYF
TRBJ2-1 | TRBV2 | many | NA | TGTGCCAGCAGTGAAAGGGGGAATGAGCAGTTCTTC | CASSERGNEQFF
TRBJ1-1 | TRBV5-1 | NA | NA | TGCGCCAGCAGCTTGGATGGCCGGGGTGGTGACACTGAAGCTTTCTTT | CASSLDGRGGDTEAFF
TRBJ2-1 | TRBV6-2/TRBV6-3 | few | NA | TGTGCCAGCAGTTACGGGGTGGTCTACAATGAGCAGTTCTTC | CASSYGVVYNEQFF
TRBJ2-1 | TRBV19 | NA | TRBD2 | TGTGCCAGTAGTAGGACTAGCGGGAGCCTCTACAATGAGCAGTTCTTC | CASSRTSGSLYNEQFF
TRBJ1-2 | TRBV19 | NA | NA | TGTGCCAGTAGAGGATCGGGGTTCTATGGCTACACCTTC | CASRGSGFYGYTF
TRBJ2-7 | TRBV5-1 | many | NA | TGCGCCAGCAGATCATACAGAGAGGAGCAGTACTTC | CASRSYREEQYF
TRBJ2-3 | TRBV11-2 | many | NA | TGTGCCAGCAGCTCCTTTCAGGACAGCGGCACAGATACGCAGTATTTT | CASSSFQDSGTDTQYF
TRBJ2-5 | TRBV3-1 | NA | TRBD2 | TGTGCCAGCAGGCAGACCAGCGGGGGCTATAAAGAGACCCAGTACTTC | CASRQTSGGYKETQYF